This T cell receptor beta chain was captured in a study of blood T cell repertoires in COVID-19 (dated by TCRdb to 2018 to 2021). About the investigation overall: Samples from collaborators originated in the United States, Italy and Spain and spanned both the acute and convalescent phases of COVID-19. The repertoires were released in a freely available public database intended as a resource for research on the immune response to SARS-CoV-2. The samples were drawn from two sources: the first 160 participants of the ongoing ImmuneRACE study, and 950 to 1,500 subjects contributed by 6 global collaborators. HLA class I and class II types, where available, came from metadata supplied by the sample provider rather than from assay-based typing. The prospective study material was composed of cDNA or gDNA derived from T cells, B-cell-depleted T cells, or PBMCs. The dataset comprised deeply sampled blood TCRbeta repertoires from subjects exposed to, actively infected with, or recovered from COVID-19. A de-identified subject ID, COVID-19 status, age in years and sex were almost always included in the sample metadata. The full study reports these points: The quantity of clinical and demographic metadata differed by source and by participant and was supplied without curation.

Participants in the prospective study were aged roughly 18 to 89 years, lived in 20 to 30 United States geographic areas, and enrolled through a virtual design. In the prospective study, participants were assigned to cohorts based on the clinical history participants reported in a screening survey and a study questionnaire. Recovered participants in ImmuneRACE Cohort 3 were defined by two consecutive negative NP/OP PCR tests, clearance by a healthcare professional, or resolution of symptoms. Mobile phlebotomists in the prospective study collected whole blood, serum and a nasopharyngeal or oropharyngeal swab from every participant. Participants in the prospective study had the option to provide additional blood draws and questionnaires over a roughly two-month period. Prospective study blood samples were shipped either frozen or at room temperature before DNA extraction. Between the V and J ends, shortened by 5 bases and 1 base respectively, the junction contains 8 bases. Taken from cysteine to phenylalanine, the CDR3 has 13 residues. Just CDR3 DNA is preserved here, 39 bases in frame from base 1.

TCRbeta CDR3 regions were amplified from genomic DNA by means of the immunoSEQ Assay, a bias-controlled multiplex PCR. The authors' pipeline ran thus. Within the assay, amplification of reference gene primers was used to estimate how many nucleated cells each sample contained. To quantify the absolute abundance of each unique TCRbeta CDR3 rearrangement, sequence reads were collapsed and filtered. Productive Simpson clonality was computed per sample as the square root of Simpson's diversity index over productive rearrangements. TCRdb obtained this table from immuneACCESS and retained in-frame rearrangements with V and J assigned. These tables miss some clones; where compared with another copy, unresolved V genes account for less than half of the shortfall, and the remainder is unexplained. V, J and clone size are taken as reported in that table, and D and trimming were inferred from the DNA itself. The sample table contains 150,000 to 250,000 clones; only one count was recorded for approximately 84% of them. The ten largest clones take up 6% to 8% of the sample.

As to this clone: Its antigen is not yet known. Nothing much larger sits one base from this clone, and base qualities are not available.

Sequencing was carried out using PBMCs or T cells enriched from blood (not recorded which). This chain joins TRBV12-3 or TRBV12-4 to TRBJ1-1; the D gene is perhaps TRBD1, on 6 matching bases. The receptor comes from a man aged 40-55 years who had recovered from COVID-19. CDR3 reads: CASSRTANTEAFF. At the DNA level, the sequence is TGTGCCAGCAGTAGGACAGCGAACACTGAAGCTTTCTTT.